A selection of T cell receptor beta chains follows, all from one sample in a study of blood T cell repertoires in COVID-19. TCRdb's table, derived via immunoSEQ multiplex PCR, lists solely in-frame clones and lacks some. The sample has fewer than 75,000 clones, around 92% seen once. Source material: peripheral blood. These receptors were taken from a man aged 60-69 years with acute or convalescent COVID-19. CDR3s leave out the opening cysteine and the closing phenylalanine or tryptophan. A clone size is listed for some rows: how often the clone was seen (once, few, many), or a class if it is expanded.

- | TRBV5-4 | ASSLVPGGNEKLF
- | TRBV27 | ASTLGGTGELF
- | TRBV6-5 | ASRVTTGLYEQY
- | TRBV3-1/TRBV3-2 | ASSRGEAYGYT
- | TRBV6-4 | ASSDAMGQGSTGGNTEAF
- | TRBV30 | GAKSDYGYT
- | TRBV7-9 | ASSSGSEAF
- | TRBV3-1/TRBV3-2 | ASSQGRGNQPQH
- | TRBV5-1 | ASSLRGGGLNEQF
- | TRBV5-4 | ASSSQSGFTEAF
- | TRBV2 | ASSELRGNTIY
few | TRBV10-1 | ASSSAGTGNEQY
- | TRBV29-1 | SVWGGISDEKLF
- | TRBV7-9 | ASSLGQGWNTEAF
- | TRBV27 | ASTSPGDRGPGLVGTDTQY
- | TRBV21-1 | ASVRGGQGETDTQY
- | TRBV6-5 | ASSRDRGTGELF
- | TRBV6-1 | ASSEERAYEQY
- | TRBV5-1 | ASSREGQGGEQY
- | TRBV2 | ASRARAALSNQPQH
- | TRBV24-1 | ATSDSDRGTYNEQF
- | TRBV18 | ASSEETYEQY
- | TRBV6-6 | ASIPRASSGANVLT
- | TRBV5-1 | ASSLRVPYEQY
once | TRBV3-1/TRBV3-2 | ASSLRGLAGEETQY
once | TRBV5-1 | ASSLAQGGEQF
- | TRBV5-4 | ASSSQTGDGGNTIY
- | TRBV29-1 | SVDLGLTNTGELF
- | TRBV9 | ASSVVPSPRDRGYT
once | TRBV19 | ASSIGRTAVSNQPQH
- | TRBV9 | ASSPGREG
- | TRBV10-1 | ASSGSGGGNEQF
- | TRBV3-1/TRBV3-2 | ASSQTGAWGKNIQY
- | TRBV12-3/TRBV12-4 | ASSLGRVGKY
- | TRBV18 | ASSPGQGGNEQY
- | TRBV5-6 | ASSLTRTDGYT
- | TRBV5-6 | ASSTPGTGSRGYT
few | TRBV5-1 | ASVPSSGLYNEQF
- | TRBV14 | ASSQLAIANTGELF
- | TRBV29-1 | SARLARGPDTQY
once | TRBV27 | ASSLLGSIYNSPLH
- | TRBV7-5 | ARSPERPGTGAPAGELF
- | TRBV5-6 | ASSLPRIGMVQY
- | TRBV11-3 | ASSLIRVGELF
- | TRBV11-2 | ASSLGLDRPYGEAF
- | TRBV19 | ASSPGTVSTEAF
- | TRBV12-3/TRBV12-4 | ASSRDFSYEQY
- | TRBV11-2 | ASSPSTDTQY
- | TRBV19 | ASSRKLAGGPYEQY
- | TRBV29-1 | SVEGERYGYT
- | TRBV5-8 | ASSFRGNTEAF
- | TRBV5-6 | ASSLRVGQVGNNSPLH
- | TRBV5-1 | ASSPTTGSYGYT